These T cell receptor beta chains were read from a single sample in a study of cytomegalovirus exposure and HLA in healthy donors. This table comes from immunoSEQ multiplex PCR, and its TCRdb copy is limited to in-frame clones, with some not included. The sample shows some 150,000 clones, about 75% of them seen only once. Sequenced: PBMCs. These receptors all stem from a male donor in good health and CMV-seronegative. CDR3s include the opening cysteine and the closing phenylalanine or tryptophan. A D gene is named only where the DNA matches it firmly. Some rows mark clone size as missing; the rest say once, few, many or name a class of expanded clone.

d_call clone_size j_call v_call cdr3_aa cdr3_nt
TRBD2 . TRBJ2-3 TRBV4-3 CASSPSGGSDTQYF TGCGCCAGCAGCCCCTCGGGAGGGTCGGATACGCAGTATTTT
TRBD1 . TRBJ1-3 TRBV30 CAWRGDRGSGNTIYF TGTGCCTGGAGGGGGGACAGGGGCTCTGGAAACACCATATATTTT
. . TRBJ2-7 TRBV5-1 CASSLAGTYEQYF TGCGCCAGCAGCTTGGCCGGGACCTACGAGCAGTACTTC
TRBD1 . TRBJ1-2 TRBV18 CASSPGGTGDGYTF TGTGCCAGCTCACCAGGAGGGACAGGAGATGGCTACACCTTC
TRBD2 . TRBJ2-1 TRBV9 CASSVTGTTYNEQFF TGTGCCAGCAGCGTCACCGGGACTACCTACAATGAGCAGTTCTTC
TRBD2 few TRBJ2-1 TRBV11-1 CASSWSGGEYNEQFF TGTGCCAGCAGCTGGAGCGGGGGAGAGTACAATGAGCAGTTCTTC
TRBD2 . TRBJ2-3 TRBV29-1 CSVFPSGSWDTQYF TGCAGCGTTTTCCCCAGCGGGAGTTGGGATACGCAGTATTTT
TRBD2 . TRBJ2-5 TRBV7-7 CASSLQIAGQETQYF TGTGCCAGCAGCTTGCAAATAGCGGGACAAGAGACCCAGTACTTC
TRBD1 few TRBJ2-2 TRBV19 CASSKDRVTGELFF TGTGCCAGTAGTAAGGACAGGGTCACCGGGGAGCTGTTTTTT
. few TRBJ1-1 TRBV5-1 CASSLERGITEAFF TGCGCCAGCAGCTTGGAGAGAGGGATCACTGAAGCTTTCTTT
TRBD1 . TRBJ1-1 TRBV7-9 CSSSGTGTLEAFF TGTTCCAGCTCCGGGACAGGGACTCTTGAAGCTTTCTTT
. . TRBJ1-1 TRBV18 CASSLQRTVNTEAFF TGTGCCAGCTCCCTACAACGGACAGTGAACACTGAAGCTTTCTTT
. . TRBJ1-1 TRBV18 CASSNLRGGTEAFF TGTGCCAGCTCAAATTTGAGGGGAGGCACTGAAGCTTTCTTT
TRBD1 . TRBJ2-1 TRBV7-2 CASSTRQGPYNEQFF TGTGCCAGCAGCACTCGACAGGGGCCCTACAATGAGCAGTTCTTC
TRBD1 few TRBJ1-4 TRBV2 CASTRTGIGEKLFF TGTGCCAGCACAAGGACAGGGATAGGTGAAAAACTGTTTTTT
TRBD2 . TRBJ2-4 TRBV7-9 CSSSPRLAGGQIPNIQYF TGTTCCAGCAGCCCCAGACTAGCGGGAGGCCAGATCCCTAACATTCAGTACTTC
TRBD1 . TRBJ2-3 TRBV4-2 CASSQTGPSTDTQYF TGTGCCAGCAGCCAGACAGGGCCTAGCACAGATACGCAGTATTTT
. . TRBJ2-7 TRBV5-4 CASSLAGNSYEQYF TGTGCCAGCAGCTTGGCCGGGAACTCCTACGAGCAGTACTTC
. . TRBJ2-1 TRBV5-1 CASSLGHRDNEQFF TGCGCCAGCAGCTTGGGTCATCGGGACAATGAGCAGTTCTTC
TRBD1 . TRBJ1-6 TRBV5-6 CASSLLQGAGPLHF TGTGCCAGCAGCTTGCTACAGGGGGCAGGTCCCCTCCACTTT
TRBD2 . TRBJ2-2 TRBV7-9 CSARMAGEVGTGELFF TGTTCCGCTCGGATGGCGGGAGAGGTGGGCACCGGGGAGCTGTTTTTT
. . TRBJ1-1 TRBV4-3 CASSPQPGITEAFF TGCGCCAGCAGCCCCCAACCAGGTATCACTGAAGCTTTCTTT
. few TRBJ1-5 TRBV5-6 CASSLGGGGKGDQPQHF TGTGCCAGCAGCTTGGGGGGTGGGGGGAAAGGGGATCAGCCCCAGCATTTT
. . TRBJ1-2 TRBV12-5 CASAPTARYGYTF TGTGCTAGTGCGCCGACAGCCAGATATGGCTACACCTTC
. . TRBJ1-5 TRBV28 CASSTQGVQLGNQPQHF TGTGCCAGCAGCACCCAAGGGGTCCAACTCGGCAATCAGCCCCAGCATTTT
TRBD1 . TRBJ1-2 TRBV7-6 CASSLGQGYGYTF TGTGCCAGCAGCTTAGGACAGGGCTATGGCTACACCTTC
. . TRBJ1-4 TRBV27 CASSFGGATNEKLFF TGTGCCAGCAGTTTCGGAGGAGCAACTAATGAAAAACTGTTTTTT
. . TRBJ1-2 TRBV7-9 CASSLGPGENYGYTF TGTGCCAGCAGCTTAGGTCCGGGGGAGAACTATGGCTACACCTTC
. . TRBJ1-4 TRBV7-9 CASSYLKTGFANEKLFF TGTGCCAGCAGCTACCTAAAGACAGGATTTGCTAATGAAAAACTGTTTTTT
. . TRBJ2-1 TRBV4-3 CASSQDANSYNEQFF TGCGCCAGCAGCCAAGATGCTAACTCCTACAATGAGCAGTTCTTC
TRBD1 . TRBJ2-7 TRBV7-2 CASSPRQGAYEQYF TGTGCCAGCAGCCCCAGGCAGGGGGCCTACGAGCAGTACTTC
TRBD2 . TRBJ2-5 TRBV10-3 CAISPGLAGALQETQYF TGTGCCATCAGCCCGGGACTAGCGGGGGCGTTACAAGAGACCCAGTACTTC
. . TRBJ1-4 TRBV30 CAWNKRENEKLFF TGTGCCTGGAACAAGCGGGAAAATGAAAAACTGTTTTTT
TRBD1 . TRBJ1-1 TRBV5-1 CASSLTGDSTEAFF TGCGCCAGCAGCTTGACAGGGGATTCCACTGAAGCTTTCTTT
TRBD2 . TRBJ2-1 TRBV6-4 CASSRTSGTNNEQFF TGTGCCAGCAGTAGAACTAGCGGAACAAACAATGAGCAGTTCTTC
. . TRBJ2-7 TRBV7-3 CASSLHTSGEQYF TGTGCCAGCAGCTTACATACTAGTGGTGAGCAGTACTTC
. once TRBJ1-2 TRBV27 CASSLRSSDNGYGYTF TGTGCCAGCAGTTTAAGGAGTTCGGACAACGGCTATGGCTACACCTTC
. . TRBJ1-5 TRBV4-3 CASSQDRAFGQPQHF TGCGCCAGCAGCCAAGATCGTGCATTCGGGCAGCCCCAGCATTTT
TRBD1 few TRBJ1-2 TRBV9 CASSVASGQGVYGYTF TGTGCCAGCAGCGTAGCTAGCGGACAGGGGGTCTATGGCTACACCTTC
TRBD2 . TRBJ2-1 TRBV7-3 CASSSLAGFNEQFF TGTGCCAGCAGCTCACTAGCGGGGTTCAATGAGCAGTTCTTC
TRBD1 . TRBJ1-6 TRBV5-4 CASSLRQGASSPLHF TGTGCCAGCAGCTTGAGACAGGGGGCTAGTTCACCCCTCCACTTT
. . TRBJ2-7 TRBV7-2 CASSSDIYEQYF TGTGCCAGCAGCTCCGACATATACGAGCAGTACTTC
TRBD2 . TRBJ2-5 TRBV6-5 CASSRWTSGGETQYF TGTGCCAGCAGTCGATGGACTAGCGGGGGTGAGACCCAGTACTTC
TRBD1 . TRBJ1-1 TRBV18 CASSRDRDTEAFF TGTGCCAGCTCACGGGACAGGGACACTGAAGCTTTCTTT
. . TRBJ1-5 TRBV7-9 CASSLSGNQPQHF TGTGCCAGCAGCTTGTCTGGCAATCAGCCCCAGCATTTT
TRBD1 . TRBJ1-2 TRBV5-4 CASSLGIQGGRGYTF TGTGCCAGCAGCTTAGGCATACAGGGGGGACGGGGCTACACCTTC